This T cell receptor beta chain came from a study of vaccination and CD4 T cells after COVID-19. About the research overall: The convalescent group had six males, four females, seven Caucasians, two Asians, one multiracial.

This CDR3 has 14 residues. Per germline, CDR1 MNHEY and CDR2 SMNVEV (reference sequence). V was clipped by 4 bases and J by 3 bases, with 12 bases between them. Study results and caveats: A relatively small number of convalescent patients were studied, and no early post-infection timepoints were included.

The Oncomine TCR Beta short-read assay was what sequenced the DNA obtained from cultured CD4+ T cells. TCRdb redid the calling of the PCR reads with MiXCR, one entry per CDR3 protein. The table has some 20,000 distinct CDR3 sequences, 67% seen once. As for this clonotype: The antigen is unknown.

Treatment in this sample: approximately nine-day PBMC culture with coronavirus spike peptide pools or control peptides (ViraFEST assay). The chain links TRBV27 to TRBJ1-2; D uncertain. The sequenced material came from CD4+ T cells from blood, cultured in vitro. The TCR comes from a human donor who had recovered from COVID-19. The CDR3 protein is CASSSWARDYGYTF. CDR3 in DNA: TGTGCCAGCAGTTCATGGGCGCGAGACTATGGCTACACCTTC.